This T cell receptor (beta chain) was identified during a study of blood T cell repertoires in COVID-19. V was trimmed by 3 bases and J by 6 bases, leaving 14 bases between them. This CDR3 is built from 14 residues. Germline CDR1 LGHDT, CDR2 YNNKEL (reference sequence). The method was immunoSEQ multiplex PCR; TCRdb's version includes in-frame clones alone and lacks a portion of them. The data hold about 500,000 clones, with 89% observed a single time. This chain links TRBV3-1 (or the pseudogene TRBV3-2) with TRBJ2-5, with D maybe TRBD2 (6 bases). The sequence was collected from a young man with COVID-19, enrolled during active disease. The sequenced sample was peripheral blood. The chain's CDR3 is CASSQLGGPKTQYF. In DNA, the CDR3 is TGTGCCAGCAGCCAGTTGGGAGGACCGAAGACCCAGTACTTC.